The 10 T cell receptor beta chains given below trace back to one sample, sequenced in a study of CD8 T cells in Susac syndrome (dated by TCRdb to about 2019). The receptor library was made with the immunoSEQ multiplex PCR assay. RNA was extracted with the RNeasy kit and about 0.5 to 1 ug was reverse transcribed using random hexamers. The public reads were run again by TCRdb, first through fastp at Q25 and then through MiXCR, and only productive beta chains were kept. Entries are consolidated by CDR3 protein sequence, retaining the most common genes and DNA. This sample is represented by approximately 260,000 distinct CDR3 sequences; 90% to 96% of them were singletons. Of the sample, 0.08% to 0.11% falls within the top ten clones. The sample taken for sequencing was CD4+ T cells from PBMCs. All receptors derive from a human donor with Susac syndrome.

The V gene is TRBV30, the J gene TRBJ1-1; no definite D call. The ends were cut back, 3 bases at V and 6 bases at J, with 14 bases in the middle. The CDR3 contains 13 residues. The germline CDR1 and CDR2 sequences are GTSNPN and SVGIG (reference sequence). CDR3 protein: CAWRSGRSAEAFF. CDR3 in DNA: TGTGCCTGGAGGAGCGGCAGGTCCGCTGAAGCTTTCTTT.

V is TRBV7-8 and J is TRBJ2-7; the match to TRBD2 covers 10 bases. J lost 1 base, V lost 7 bases, and 7 bases had no gene match. The germline V gene has CDR1 SGHVS and CDR2 FQNEAQ. The CDR3 loop spans 15 amino acids. The DNA of the CDR3 is TGTGCCAGCATCTCTGGGACTAGCGCTTCCTACGAGCAGTACTTC. The encoded protein is CASISGTSASYEQYF.

CDR3 coding DNA: TGTGCCAGCAGTTCACCCGGGACAGGGGTCCAAGAGACCCAGTACTTC. Translation gives CASSSPGTGVQETQYF. This sequence joins TRBV28 and TRBJ2-5, with TRBD1 matching 10 bases. Germline CDR1 is MDHEN and CDR2 is SYDVKM. The V segment lost 4 bases and the J segment 1 base; nucleotides outside the gene matches: 6. CDR3 length equals 16 residues.

V usage is TRBV9 and J usage is TRBJ2-2, with D tentatively TRBD1 (6 bases). Germline assignment: CDR1 SGDLS and CDR2 YYNGEE. V lost 3 bases to trimming and J lost 3 bases, with 12 bases between them. The CDR3 is made up of 15 amino acids. The CDR3: CASSARQVDTGELFF. Written as DNA, the CDR3 is TGTGCCAGCAGCGCAAGACAGGTAGACACCGGGGAGCTGTTTTTT.

The J gene is TRBJ2-1, the V gene TRBV29-1; D possibly corresponds to TRBD2 (6 bases). Germline CDR1 reads SQVTM; CDR2 reads ANQGSEA. The CDR3 consists of 14 residues. Trimming took 4 bases from V and 4 from J, leaving 14 bases between them. The CDR3 sequence is CSVGGKGFYNEQFF. DNA for the CDR3: TGCAGCGTTGGCGGGAAAGGGTTTTACAATGAGCAGTTCTTC.

This chain connects TRBV30 to TRBJ1-1; 8 nucleotides align to TRBD1. CDR1 GTSNPN and CDR2 SVGIG come from the germline V gene (reference sequence). CDR3 length: 17 amino acids. Trimming took 1 base from V and 3 from J; bases not matched to a gene: 13. The DNA for the CDR3 is TGTGCCTGGAGTGGTACCTCTCCTCAGGGGGCGGACACTGAAGCTTTCTTT. This translates into CAWSGTSPQGADTEAFF.

Here the CDR3 DNA reads TGCAGCGTTGAAGAAGGGGGACCGGGTGGCGAGCAGTACTTC. This translates into CSVEEGGPGGEQYF. The chain couples TRBV29-1 to TRBJ2-7, with D perhaps matching TRBD1 (6 bases). Germline loops: CDR1 SQVTM, CDR2 ANQGSEA. CDR3 length equals 14 residues. Trimming took off 0 bases at V and 6 bases at J, with 15 bases between the two ends.

This rearrangement joins TRBV29-1 to TRBJ2-1; the match to TRBD2 covers 7 bases. V gave up 6 bases and J gave up 6 bases; unmatched junction bases: 14. Germline loops: CDR1 SQVTM, CDR2 ANQGSEA. The CDR3 sequence is 15 residues long. The CDR3 DNA sequence: TGCAGCGTGCCCGCGGGTGCGGGAGTGGCCAATGAGCAGTTCTTC. Amino acid sequence: CSVPAGAGVANEQFF.

The V call is TRBV24-1, the J call TRBJ1-2; D remains unclear. Trimming cost V 3 bases and J 7 bases, with 14 bases left between them. CDR1 and CDR2 from the germline V gene are KGHDR and SFDVKD. The CDR3 runs 14 residues. DNA of the CDR3: TGTGCCACCAGTGATGCCCCGGGGAGGGCTGGCTACACCTTC. Residues: CATSDAPGRAGYTF.

This chain connects TRBV5-4 to TRBJ1-2; 9 nucleotides agree with TRBD1. The CDR3 loop spans 15 amino acids. Unmatched junction bases numbered 7, after V lost 3 bases and J lost 4 bases. CDR1 is SGHNT and CDR2 is YYREEE in the germline V gene (reference sequence). Written as DNA, the CDR3 is TGTGCCAGCAGCTCGGGACAGGGCCGCCTCTATGGCTACACCTTC. It specifies CASSSGQGRLYGYTF.